One T cell receptor beta chain is described in this entry. Its antigen target is currently unknown. No much larger clone exists at a distance of one base, and base qualities are not known. The immunoSEQ Assay, a bias-controlled multiplex PCR, was used to amplify TCRbeta CDR3 regions from genomic DNA. On the study's bioinformatics: The number of nucleated cells in each sample was estimated from the amplification of reference gene primers within the assay. To quantify the absolute abundance of each unique TCRbeta CDR3 rearrangement, sequence reads were collapsed and filtered. For each sample, productive Simpson clonality was calculated as the square root of Simpson's diversity index across productive rearrangements. In TCRdb, the immuneACCESS table is reduced to in-frame sequences with V and J assigned. These tables do not hold every clone; where another copy was compared, an unresolved V gene accounts for under half, and the others remain unexplained. V and J calls and clone size follow that table, whereas D and trimming were derived from the DNA. Across this sample there are about 280,000 clones, with nearly 90% seen only once. About 1.5% of the sample rests with the top ten.

The record originates from a study of blood T cell repertoires in COVID-19 (TCRdb year 2020). Looking at the study overall: The collaborator samples originated in the United States, Italy and Spain and spanned the acute and convalescent phases of COVID-19. The repertoires were released in a freely available public database intended as a resource for research on the immune response to SARS-CoV-2. The prospective study material was composed of cDNA or gDNA derived from T cells, B-cell-depleted T cells, or PBMCs. Sample metadata almost always included a de-identified subject ID, COVID-19 status, age in years and sex. Deeply sampled blood TCRbeta repertoires from subjects exposed to, actively infected with, or recovered from COVID-19 were included in the dataset. Where HLA class I and class II types were available, the types were taken from metadata supplied by the sample provider, not from assay-based typing. Samples came from the ongoing ImmuneRACE study (first 160 participants) plus 1,254 subjects from 6 global collaborators. Study-level results and caveats: How much clinical and demographic metadata was included differed by source and by participant, and the metadata was provided uncurated.

In the prospective study, participants were roughly 18 to 100 years old, resided in about two dozen geographic areas of the United States, and were enrolled through a virtual design. In the prospective study, participants were assigned to cohorts based on the clinical history participants reported in a screening survey and a study questionnaire. Mobile phlebotomists in the prospective study collected whole blood, serum and a nasopharyngeal or oropharyngeal swab from every participant. Prospective study participants could optionally give additional blood draws and questionnaires over an approximately two-month period. Before DNA extraction, prospective study blood samples were shipped either frozen or at room temperature. The junction carries 3 bases between V and J, which are trimmed by 2 bases and 4 bases respectively. Per the germline V gene, SGHDT is the CDR1 and YYEEEE is the CDR2. From the cysteine up to the phenylalanine, the CDR3 has a length of 11 residues. The only DNA kept is the CDR3, 33 bases in frame from the first base.

The chain links TRBV5-6 with TRBJ1-2; no confident D gene assignment can be made. The clonotype comes from a woman younger than 30 with acute COVID-19. The source material was PBMCs or T cells enriched from blood (not recorded which). This receptor carries the CDR3 CASSFVYGYTF. The DNA reads as follows: TGTGCCAGCAGCTTCGTCTATGGCTACACCTTC.